The rows below give T cell receptor beta chains drawn from one sample of a study of T-cell memory formation after mild COVID-19. MiXCR, applied by TCRdb to the 5' RACE reads, yields one record per CDR3 protein. The table lists under 700,000 distinct CDR3 sequences, around 20% of them singletons. Input material: PBMCs or a T cell subset sorted from them (not recorded which). The receptors were sampled from an adult woman who had mild COVID-19 (a few samples of this study predate the infection). Cell type and time point are not known. Each CDR3 is given without its conserved first and last residue.

>13|TRBV11-2|TRBJ2-6
ASSLTDSGANVLT
>13|TRBV25-1|TRBJ2-6
ASSAAGTGANVLT
>14|TRBV11-1|TRBJ1-2
ASSYLTVPNFYGYT
>11|TRBV6-6|TRBJ1-5
ASERDGNQPQH
>13|TRBV7-3|TRBJ2-1
ASSSSGSIGNEQF
>13|TRBV25-1|TRBJ1-6
ASAFPGQDNSPLH
>13|TRBV4-2|TRBJ2-7
ASSRKIGGWDEQY
>14|TRBV5-1|TRBJ2-3
ASSLGFRTSTDTQY
>13|TRBV2|TRBJ2-3
ASTPGTGYTDTQY
>11|TRBV12-3/TRBV12-4|TRBJ2-7
ASSLTGGREQY
>14|TRBV6-6|TRBJ2-1
ASSYPTSGRGHEQF
>11|TRBV29-1|TRBJ2-1
SAPRDSYNEQF
>14|TRBV6-2/TRBV6-3|TRBJ2-7
ASREAGLAEYYEQY
>11|TRBV6-2/TRBV6-3|TRBJ1-6
ASSQIGASPLH
>13|TRBV7-2|TRBJ2-5
ASSLSGSNSGTQY
>12|TRBV13|TRBJ2-2
ASRRLAGVAELF
>11|TRBV5-1|TRBJ1-2
ASSLEAYYGYT
>11|TRBV24-1|TRBJ1-2
ATSDTGAYGYT
>12|TRBV9|TRBJ2-7
ASSSGTGSSEQY
>13|TRBV7-8|TRBJ2-1
ASSSYEGQRDEQF
>13|TRBV11-3|TRBJ2-1
ASSLTGVSYNEQF
>11|TRBV6-1|TRBJ1-6
AIAGMVNSPLH
>13|TRBV7-9|TRBJ2-5
ASSSLAGVTETQY
>13|TRBV5-1|TRBJ2-7
ASSLEVGPSYEQY
>13|TRBV15|TRBJ1-2
ATSREGTGNYGYT
>13|TRBV9|TRBJ2-7
ASSVAASGAYEQY